This is a list of T cell receptor beta chains from one sample in a study of T cells in Graves' hyperthyroidism and ophthalmopathy. TCRdb fed the multiplex PCR reads into MiXCR, producing one record per CDR3 protein. The table includes just under 750,000 distinct CDR3 sequences, over 35% detected once. Source material: blood. These receptors originate from a woman in her forties with Graves' hyperthyroidism. Each CDR3 is given with its conserved first and last residue. The D gene is left open where the match is weak. Only part of the rows carry a size: once, few, many, or a class if the clone is expanded.

CDR3aa: CASSLDATGTGELFF
CDR3nt: TGTGCCAGCAGCTTGGATGCTACGGGGACCGGGGAGCTGTTTTTT
j_gene: TRBJ2-2
len: 15
d_gene: -
abundance: -
v_gene: TRBV5-8

CDR3aa: CSAPAEAAGETQYF
CDR3nt: TGCAGTGCGCCCGCCGAGGCCGCAGGGGAGACCCAGTACTTC
j_gene: TRBJ2-5
len: 14
d_gene: -
abundance: -
v_gene: TRBV20-1

CDR3aa: CATKRTDTFTEAFF
CDR3nt: TGTGCCACGAAAAGGACAGACACTTTCACTGAAGCTTTCTTT
j_gene: TRBJ1-1
len: 14
d_gene: -
abundance: -
v_gene: TRBV6-1

CDR3aa: CASSPIGEAAGELFF
CDR3nt: TGTGCCAGCAGCCCTATTGGGGAGGCCGCCGGGGAGCTGTTTTTT
j_gene: TRBJ2-2
len: 15
d_gene: -
abundance: few
v_gene: TRBV9

CDR3aa: CASSLSSGSYGYTF
CDR3nt: TGTGCCAGCAGTTTATCGTCAGGGAGCTATGGCTACACCTTC
j_gene: TRBJ1-2
len: 14
d_gene: -
abundance: -
v_gene: TRBV12-3/TRBV12-4

CDR3aa: CASSSPQGGKLFF
CDR3nt: TGTGCCAGCAGCTCACCACAGGGAGGGAAACTGTTTTTT
j_gene: TRBJ1-4
len: 13
d_gene: -
abundance: few
v_gene: TRBV7-9

CDR3aa: CASTYGTSGGAYEQYF
CDR3nt: TGTGCCAGCACCTACGGGACTAGCGGGGGGGCTTACGAGCAGTACTTC
j_gene: TRBJ2-7
len: 16
d_gene: TRBD2
abundance: -
v_gene: TRBV6-5

CDR3aa: CASSYSTGRGSSYEQYF
CDR3nt: TGTGCCAGCAGTTACTCGACTGGGCGGGGAAGCTCCTACGAGCAGTACTTC
j_gene: TRBJ2-7
len: 17
d_gene: -
abundance: -
v_gene: TRBV6-5

CDR3aa: CASFPGSGRGNQPQHF
CDR3nt: TGTGCCAGCTTCCCGGGGTCGGGTCGGGGCAATCAGCCCCAGCATTTT
j_gene: TRBJ1-5
len: 16
d_gene: -
abundance: few
v_gene: TRBV6-6

CDR3aa: CASSGTTSGGTTYEQYF
CDR3nt: TGTGCCAGCTCCGGGACGACTAGCGGGGGGACTACCTACGAGCAGTACTTC
j_gene: TRBJ2-7
len: 17
d_gene: TRBD2
abundance: many
v_gene: TRBV7-9

CDR3aa: CASRPGTGSGTSYEQYF
CDR3nt: TGTGCCAGCAGACCCGGGACAGGGTCCGGGACCTCCTACGAGCAGTACTTC
j_gene: TRBJ2-7
len: 17
d_gene: TRBD1
abundance: -
v_gene: TRBV6-5

CDR3aa: CASNPLRGTYGYTF
CDR3nt: TGTGCCAGCAACCCTCTCCGGGGAACCTATGGCTACACCTTC
j_gene: TRBJ1-2
len: 14
d_gene: -
abundance: few
v_gene: TRBV12-3/TRBV12-4

CDR3aa: CASSVGTSGEQLQYF
CDR3nt: TGTGCCAGCAGCGTAGGGACTAGCGGGGAGCAGCTCCAGTACTTC
j_gene: TRBJ2-5
len: 15
d_gene: TRBD2
abundance: -
v_gene: TRBV9

CDR3aa: CSARVLAEKETQYF
CDR3nt: TGCAGTGCGAGAGTACTAGCGGAGAAAGAGACCCAGTACTTC
j_gene: TRBJ2-5
len: 14
d_gene: TRBD2
abundance: -
v_gene: TRBV20-1

CDR3aa: CASSMGRVYEQYF
CDR3nt: TGTGCCAGCAGCATGGGACGGGTGTACGAGCAGTACTTC
j_gene: TRBJ2-7
len: 13
d_gene: -
abundance: -
v_gene: TRBV3-1

CDR3aa: CASIRTSGSYEQYF
CDR3nt: TGTGCCAGCATCAGGACTAGCGGCTCCTACGAGCAGTACTTC
j_gene: TRBJ2-7
len: 14
d_gene: TRBD2
abundance: -
v_gene: TRBV7-9

CDR3aa: CASFKQGAGQCGNQPQHF
CDR3nt: TGTGCCAGCTTCAAACAAGGGGCAGGCCAATGTGGCAATCAGCCCCAGCATTTT
j_gene: TRBJ1-5
len: 18
d_gene: -
abundance: few
v_gene: TRBV25-1

CDR3aa: CASSLSAGAGNYGYTF
CDR3nt: TGTGCCAGCAGCTTATCGGCAGGGGCTGGTAACTATGGCTACACCTTC
j_gene: TRBJ1-2
len: 16
d_gene: -
abundance: many
v_gene: TRBV7-6

CDR3aa: CASSKTSSNQPQHF
CDR3nt: TGTGCCAGCAGCAAGACGAGTAGCAATCAGCCCCAGCATTTT
j_gene: TRBJ1-5
len: 14
d_gene: -
abundance: many
v_gene: TRBV9

CDR3aa: CASSYAGSYEQYF
CDR3nt: TGTGCCAGCAGTTACGCAGGTTCCTACGAGCAGTACTTC
j_gene: TRBJ2-7
len: 13
d_gene: -
abundance: -
v_gene: TRBV6-5

CDR3aa: CASRTLANSPLHF
CDR3nt: TGTGCCAGCAGGACGCTAGCTAATTCACCCCTCCACTTT
j_gene: TRBJ1-6
len: 13
d_gene: -
abundance: many
v_gene: TRBV12-3/TRBV12-4

CDR3aa: CAISASTGRGEQYF
CDR3nt: TGTGCCATCAGTGCCTCGACTGGCCGGGGAGAGCAGTACTTC
j_gene: TRBJ2-7
len: 14
d_gene: -
abundance: -
v_gene: TRBV10-3

CDR3aa: CASSAYPKPGGMADTQYF
CDR3nt: TGTGCCAGCAGCGCTTATCCGAAGCCAGGCGGGATGGCAGATACGCAGTATTTT
j_gene: TRBJ2-3
len: 18
d_gene: -
abundance: -
v_gene: TRBV2

CDR3aa: CASQTPTGAGGAFF
CDR3nt: TGTGCCAGCCAGACCCCAACAGGCGCGGGGGGAGCTTTCTTT
j_gene: TRBJ1-1
len: 14
d_gene: -
abundance: many
v_gene: TRBV2

CDR3aa: CASSRGDSLSYNSPLHF
CDR3nt: TGCGCCAGCAGCCGGGGGGACAGCCTCTCCTATAATTCACCCCTCCACTTT
j_gene: TRBJ1-6
len: 17
d_gene: TRBD1
abundance: few
v_gene: TRBV4-1

CDR3aa: CASSQDWPGGYTF
CDR3nt: TGCGCCAGCAGCCAAGATTGGCCCGGCGGCTACACCTTC
j_gene: TRBJ1-2
len: 13
d_gene: -
abundance: many
v_gene: TRBV4-3

CDR3aa: CASSLGLAAQSSNQPQHF
CDR3nt: TGTGCCAGCAGCTTAGGACTAGCGGCGCAGAGCAGCAATCAGCCCCAGCATTTT
j_gene: TRBJ1-5
len: 18
d_gene: -
abundance: once
v_gene: TRBV11-3

CDR3aa: CATSEGGYGYTF
CDR3nt: TGTGCCACCAGTGAAGGGGGGTACGGCTACACCTTC
j_gene: TRBJ1-2
len: 12
d_gene: -
abundance: -
v_gene: TRBV24-1

CDR3aa: CAISVRVGGNQPQHF
CDR3nt: TGTGCCATCAGTGTCAGGGTAGGGGGCAATCAGCCCCAGCATTTT
j_gene: TRBJ1-5
len: 15
d_gene: -
abundance: -
v_gene: TRBV10-3

CDR3aa: CASSLLVLTEGTQYF
CDR3nt: TGTGCCAGCAGCTTATTAGTGCTTACCGAAGGGACCCAGTACTTC
j_gene: TRBJ2-5
len: 15
d_gene: -
abundance: few
v_gene: TRBV5-5

CDR3aa: CASSYSPSRAGETQYF
CDR3nt: TGTGCCAGCAGTTACTCCCCATCTAGGGCCGGAGAGACCCAGTACTTC
j_gene: TRBJ2-5
len: 16
d_gene: -
abundance: few
v_gene: TRBV6-5

CDR3aa: CASTNLRVALF
CDR3nt: TGTGCCAGCACCAATCTCCGGGTAGCTCTCTTT
j_gene: TRBJ1-1
len: 11
d_gene: -
abundance: -
v_gene: TRBV12-3/TRBV12-4

CDR3aa: CAISESPINTGELFF
CDR3nt: TGTGCCATCAGTGAGTCACCGATAAACACCGGGGAGCTGTTTTTT
j_gene: TRBJ2-2
len: 15
d_gene: -
abundance: -
v_gene: TRBV10-3

CDR3aa: CSARGAGGTDTQYF
CDR3nt: TGCAGTGCTAGAGGGGCGGGGGGCACAGATACGCAGTATTTT
j_gene: TRBJ2-3
len: 14
d_gene: TRBD2
abundance: -
v_gene: TRBV20-1

CDR3aa: CSAPGLLGTQYF
CDR3nt: TGCAGTGCTCCGGGCCTTTTGGGGACCCAGTACTTC
j_gene: TRBJ2-5
len: 12
d_gene: -
abundance: -
v_gene: TRBV20-1

CDR3aa: CATSIGQDATNSPLHF
CDR3nt: TGTGCCACCAGCATCGGACAGGACGCTACAAATTCACCCCTCCACTTT
j_gene: TRBJ1-6
len: 16
d_gene: TRBD1
abundance: -
v_gene: TRBV15

CDR3aa: CASSVGVIGSGANVLTF
CDR3nt: TGTGCCAGCAGCGTGGGGGTAATAGGTTCTGGGGCCAACGTCCTGACTTTC
j_gene: TRBJ2-6
len: 17
d_gene: -
abundance: -
v_gene: TRBV9

CDR3aa: CAIRPGQGDNYGYTF
CDR3nt: TGTGCCATCAGACCGGGACAGGGCGATAACTATGGCTACACCTTC
j_gene: TRBJ1-2
len: 15
d_gene: TRBD1
abundance: -
v_gene: TRBV10-3

CDR3aa: CASSYPGNWRGYTF
CDR3nt: TGTGCCAGCAGTTACCCGGGGAACTGGAGGGGCTACACCTTC
j_gene: TRBJ1-2
len: 14
d_gene: -
abundance: few
v_gene: TRBV6-2/TRBV6-3

CDR3aa: CAISEDRDRTEAFF
CDR3nt: TGTGCCATCAGTGAGGACAGGGACAGGACTGAAGCTTTCTTT
j_gene: TRBJ1-1
len: 14
d_gene: TRBD1
abundance: -
v_gene: TRBV6-6

CDR3aa: CASSAAPGPGNTIYF
CDR3nt: TGTGCCAGCAGTGCAGCACCCGGGCCTGGAAACACCATATATTTT
j_gene: TRBJ1-3
len: 15
d_gene: -
abundance: few
v_gene: TRBV6-5

CDR3aa: CASSLGEGMSTEAFF
CDR3nt: TGCGCCAGCAGCTTGGGAGAGGGCATGAGCACTGAAGCTTTCTTT
j_gene: TRBJ1-1
len: 15
d_gene: -
abundance: -
v_gene: TRBV5-1

CDR3aa: CASSLQDRGKTEAFF
CDR3nt: TGTGCCAGCAGCCTTCAGGACAGGGGTAAGACTGAAGCTTTCTTT
j_gene: TRBJ1-1
len: 15
d_gene: TRBD1
abundance: many
v_gene: TRBV7-9

CDR3aa: CSQDRASYEQYF
CDR3nt: TGCAGCCAGGACAGGGCATCTTACGAGCAGTACTTC
j_gene: TRBJ2-7
len: 12
d_gene: TRBD1
abundance: many
v_gene: TRBV29-1

CDR3aa: CASSLVGQHPYEQYF
CDR3nt: TGTGCCAGCAGCTTAGTAGGGCAGCACCCCTACGAGCAGTACTTC
j_gene: TRBJ2-7
len: 15
d_gene: -
abundance: -
v_gene: TRBV7-9

CDR3aa: CASRTSTDTQYF
CDR3nt: TGTGCCAGTAGAACTAGCACAGATACGCAGTATTTT
j_gene: TRBJ2-3
len: 12
d_gene: -
abundance: -
v_gene: TRBV19

CDR3aa: CASQHRDRGGTEAFF
CDR3nt: TGTGCCAGTCAGCACCGAGACAGGGGTGGCACTGAAGCTTTCTTT
j_gene: TRBJ1-1
len: 15
d_gene: TRBD1
abundance: few
v_gene: TRBV19

CDR3aa: CSARGDSSYEQYF
CDR3nt: TGCAGTGCTAGAGGGGACAGCTCCTACGAGCAGTACTTC
j_gene: TRBJ2-7
len: 13
d_gene: TRBD1
abundance: few
v_gene: TRBV20-1

CDR3aa: CARDQPQHF
CDR3nt: TGCGCCAGGGATCAGCCCCAGCATTTT
j_gene: TRBJ1-5
len: 9
d_gene: -
abundance: -
v_gene: TRBV10-2

CDR3aa: CASSLPDSVFQETQYF
CDR3nt: TGTGCCAGCAGCTTGCCGGACTCAGTATTCCAAGAGACCCAGTACTTC
j_gene: TRBJ2-5
len: 16
d_gene: -
abundance: -
v_gene: TRBV7-9

CDR3aa: CASSSDNAYEQYF
CDR3nt: TGTGCCAGCAGTTCGGACAATGCCTACGAGCAGTACTTC
j_gene: TRBJ2-7
len: 13
d_gene: -
abundance: many
v_gene: TRBV13